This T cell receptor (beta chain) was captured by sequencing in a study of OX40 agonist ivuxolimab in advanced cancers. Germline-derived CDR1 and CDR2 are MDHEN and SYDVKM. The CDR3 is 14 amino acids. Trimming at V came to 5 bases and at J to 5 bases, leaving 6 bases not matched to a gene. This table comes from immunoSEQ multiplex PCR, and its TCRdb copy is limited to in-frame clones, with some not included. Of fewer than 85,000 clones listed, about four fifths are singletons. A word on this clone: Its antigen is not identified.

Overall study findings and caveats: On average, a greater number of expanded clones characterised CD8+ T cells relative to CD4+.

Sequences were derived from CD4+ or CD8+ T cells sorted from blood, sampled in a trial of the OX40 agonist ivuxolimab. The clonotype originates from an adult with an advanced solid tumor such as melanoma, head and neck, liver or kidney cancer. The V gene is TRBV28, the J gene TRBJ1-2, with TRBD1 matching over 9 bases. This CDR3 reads CASSPRTGAYGYTF. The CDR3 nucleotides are TGTGCCAGCAGTCCTCGGACAGGGGCGTATGGCTACACCTTC.